This T cell receptor (beta chain) stems from a study of breast tumors, draining lymph nodes, adjacent tissues. This clonotype was counted between two and nine times. MiXCR, applied by TCRdb to the multiplex PCR reads, yields one record per CDR3 protein. The table records some 250,000 distinct CDR3 sequences, 30% to 35% of them present only once. Axillary draining lymph nodes of breast cancer patients supplied the node samples. The sequence derives from a female donor with breast cancer. Some clones in this sample may be carry-over from other donors' samples. The sample consisted of axillary lymph node tissue.

The CDR3 protein is CASSPAGRGNQETQYF. The CDR3 region has the DNA TGTGCCAGCAGCCCGGCAGGCAGGGGGAATCAAGAGACCCAGTACTTC. This sequence joins TRBV5-6 and TRBJ2-5; TRBD1 aligns across 7 bases. Losses at the gene ends were 4 bases for V and 2 bases for J; bases not matched to a gene: 11. The germline V gene encodes CDR1 SGHDT and CDR2 YYEEEE. CDR3 length equals 16 residues.